Reported below is one T cell receptor (beta chain). CDR1 is SGHRS, CDR2 YFSETQ, per germline. V lost 2 bases and J lost 2, with 8 bases in between. This CDR3 is 14 amino acids long. These data come from a study of Graves' ophthalmopathy and Graves' hyperthyroidism. As the starting material, 10 ml of fresh peripheral blood yielded the PBMCs. Beta-chain TCR CDR3 regions were amplified from RNA transcripts. Second-round multiplex PCR came after first-round RT-PCR with HTBI primers. Using its own MiXCR run on the multiplex PCR reads, TCRdb lists one record per CDR3 protein. This sample has approximately 380,000 distinct CDR3 sequences, with around 20% found just once.

The sample comprised peripheral blood. This receptor was identified in a woman younger than 30 with stable Graves' hyperthyroidism. The chain couples TRBV5-1 to TRBJ1-5; D gene unclear. The DNA of the CDR3 is TGCGCCAGCAGCTTCGGCGAGGGCAATCAGCCCCAGCATTTT. It specifies CASSFGEGNQPQHF.